What follows is one T cell receptor beta chain and its context. This specimen belongs to a study of OX40 agonist ivuxolimab in advanced cancers. Clones were sequenced by immunoSEQ multiplex PCR, and TCRdb holds only the in-frame ones, with some missing. The sample has 75,000 to 100,000 clones, about 93% seen once. This TCR derives from an adult with an advanced solid tumor such as melanoma, head and neck, liver or kidney cancer. Sequenced material: CD4+ or CD8+ T cells sorted from blood, taken in a trial of the OX40 agonist ivuxolimab.

CDR3 sequence (DNA): TGTGCCAGTAGTACAGGGGGCAATGAAGCTTTCTTT. This codes for CASSTGGNEAFF. The chain joins TRBV19 to TRBJ1-1, with 8 bases aligning to TRBD1. The length of the CDR3 is 12 residues. The junction had 2 bases not matched to a gene; V was cut back by 4 bases and J by 7 bases. The germline CDR1 and CDR2 sequences are LNHDA and SQIVND (reference sequence).